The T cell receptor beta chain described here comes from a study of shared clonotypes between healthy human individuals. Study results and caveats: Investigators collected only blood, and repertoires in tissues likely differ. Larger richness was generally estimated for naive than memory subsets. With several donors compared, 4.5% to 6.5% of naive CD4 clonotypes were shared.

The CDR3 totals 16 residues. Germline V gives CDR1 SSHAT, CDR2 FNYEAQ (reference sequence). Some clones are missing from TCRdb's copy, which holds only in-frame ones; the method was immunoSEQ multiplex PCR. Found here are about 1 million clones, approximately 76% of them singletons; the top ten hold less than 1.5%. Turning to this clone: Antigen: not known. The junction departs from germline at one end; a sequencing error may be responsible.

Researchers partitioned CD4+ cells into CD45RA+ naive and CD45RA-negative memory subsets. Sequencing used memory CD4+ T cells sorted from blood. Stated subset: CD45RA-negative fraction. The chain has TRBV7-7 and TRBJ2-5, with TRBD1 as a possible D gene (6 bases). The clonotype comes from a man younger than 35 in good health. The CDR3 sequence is CASSPTDAGVYGTQYF. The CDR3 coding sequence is TGTGCTAGCAGCCCAACTGACGCAGGGGTATATGGGACCCAGTACTTC.